Included here is one T cell receptor beta chain sequence, with context. The data were obtained in a study of blood T cell repertoires in COVID-19. Per the original methods: Amplification of reference gene primers was used by the study to estimate nucleated cell counts. Generated by immunoSEQ multiplex PCR, the TCRdb table keeps only in-frame clones and is missing some. V and J calls and clone size come straight from that table; D and trimming were deduced from the DNA. This table has under 200,000 clones, around four fifths appearing once. Germline V gene sequence: CDR1 MNHEY, CDR2 SVGAGI. V was pared by 9 bases and J by 7 bases, with 6 bases of the junction left unmatched. This CDR3 spans 12 amino acids.

The sequence came from a man younger than 45 with active or convalescent COVID-19. The V and J genes are TRBV6-5 and TRBJ1-1, with 9 bases matching TRBD1. The source material was peripheral blood. The CDR3, as DNA: TGTGCCAGTGACAGGGGGAGGAATGAAGCTTTCTTT. Translating gives CASDRGRNEAFF.